A selection of T cell receptor beta chains follows, all from one sample in a study of monozygotic twins with inflammatory bowel disease. TCRdb re-called the 5' RACE reads and gives one entry per CDR3 protein, without DNA. The repertoire table contains fewer than 550,000 distinct CDR3 sequences. Sample: blood. The receptors come from a human donor with ulcerative colitis or Crohn's disease, or a healthy co-twin of an affected twin (not recorded which). Each CDR3 is given with its conserved first and last residue.

V: TRBV25-1; J: TRBJ2-1; CDR3: CASSGLAHYNEQFF
V: TRBV5-1; J: TRBJ2-1; CDR3: CASSLTYGNIGNEQFF
V: TRBV2; J: TRBJ2-5; CDR3: CASGAAETQYF
V: TRBV4-1; J: TRBJ2-7; CDR3: CASSQGTGEQYF
V: TRBV28; J: TRBJ1-5; CDR3: CASSSPAYGNQPQHF
V: TRBV7-2; J: TRBJ2-3; CDR3: CASSPPPLAGEDTQYF
V: TRBV30; J: TRBJ2-1; CDR3: CAWTSGRKGNEQFF
V: TRBV5-1; J: TRBJ2-3; CDR3: CASSSRRGASTDTQYF
V: TRBV6-5; J: TRBJ1-2; CDR3: CASSYSGYSYGYTF
V: TRBV20-1; J: TRBJ2-5; CDR3: CSAKYQGARETQYF
V: TRBV5-1; J: TRBJ2-5; CDR3: CASSFTSGFYQETQYF
V: TRBV18; J: TRBJ2-6; CDR3: CASSPLRDRGESGANVLTF
V: TRBV20-1; J: TRBJ2-4; CDR3: CSARSGTGKNIQYF
V: TRBV28; J: TRBJ2-5; CDR3: CASRSQGPVGETQYF
V: TRBV11-2; J: TRBJ2-1; CDR3: CASSLPLGLAGKVSYNEQFF
V: TRBV7-8; J: TRBJ1-2; CDR3: CASSARVDGYTF
V: TRBV6-6; J: TRBJ2-1; CDR3: CASSYLIGRGEQFF
V: TRBV5-5; J: TRBJ2-6; CDR3: CASSLQGVGANVLTF
V: TRBV20-1; J: TRBJ1-2; CDR3: CSARVNYGYTF
V: TRBV28; J: TRBJ2-3; CDR3: CASSPGGLAGGPTDTQYF
V: TRBV7-9; J: TRBJ2-5; CDR3: CASSSLTGSGQETQYF
V: TRBV7-9; J: TRBJ2-5; CDR3: CASSSNRDKDYQETQYF
V: TRBV20-1; J: TRBJ2-2; CDR3: CSARDTTTGELFF
V: TRBV20-1; J: TRBJ1-2; CDR3: CSAREIIVGNYGYTF
V: TRBV28; J: TRBJ1-2; CDR3: CASSLWGQGVGYTF
V: TRBV6-6; J: TRBJ2-3; CDR3: CASSYRGITDTQYF
V: TRBV6-5; J: TRBJ1-3; CDR3: CASRTPGNTIYF
V: TRBV5-5; J: TRBJ1-2; CDR3: CASYTQGEGGYGYTF
V: TRBV7-8; J: TRBJ2-2; CDR3: CASSLRPGGVQNTGELFF